The rows below give T cell receptor beta chains drawn from one sample of a study of monozygotic twins with inflammatory bowel disease. After re-calling the 5' RACE reads, TCRdb lists one entry per CDR3 protein, DNA absent. The sample table includes approximately 420,000 distinct CDR3 sequences. Sequenced: blood. The receptor set was obtained from a human donor with ulcerative colitis or Crohn's disease, or a healthy co-twin of an affected twin (not recorded which). Both conserved end residues are part of each CDR3.

>TRBJ1-4|TRBV7-2
CASSWTGSVTNEKLFF
>TRBJ2-2|TRBV5-1
CASSPRRETAGELFF
>TRBJ2-2|TRBV20-1
CSAITSVHTGELFF
>TRBJ2-4|TRBV5-1
CASSPSTGGQGSIQYF
>TRBJ2-7|TRBV7-9
CASSLGTAREQYF
>TRBJ1-1|TRBV30
CALSAGVMGTEAFF
>TRBJ2-2|TRBV28
CASSLMIGELFF
>TRBJ2-7|TRBV3-1
CASSQGRGGLYEQYF
>TRBJ1-5|TRBV5-1
CASSLAGGEYQPQHF
>TRBJ2-1|TRBV11-3
CASSSTGNEQFF
>TRBJ1-1|TRBV5-1
CASSIAGAKNTEAFF
>TRBJ2-7|TRBV5-1
CASSVDRTGEQYF
>TRBJ1-2|TRBV9
CASSERQGYYGYTF
>TRBJ2-7|TRBV7-2
CASSPWTGNYEQYF
>TRBJ2-1|TRBV18
CASASQGNPYNEQFF
>TRBJ1-5|TRBV20-1
CSVPSGTGLSQPQHF
>TRBJ1-6|TRBV9
CASSVTQGDSPLHF
>TRBJ2-1|TRBV20-1
CSATSGLAGNYNEQFF
>TRBJ1-1|TRBV12-3/TRBV12-4
CASTQGSTEAFF
>TRBJ1-2|TRBV6-1
CASSLRRLGNGYTF
>TRBJ2-3|TRBV10-3
CAIRPGGETDTQYF
>TRBJ1-5|TRBV4-2
CASSRVQGDQPQHF
>TRBJ2-1|TRBV20-1
CSAHMRGLGYNEQFF
>TRBJ2-1|TRBV6-2/TRBV6-3
CASRQTRDRGYNEQFF
>TRBJ2-5|TRBV5-1
CASSSGQTQETQYF
>TRBJ2-2|TRBV12-3/TRBV12-4
CASSRRDHGGELFF
>TRBJ1-6|TRBV3-1
CASSHRGQGYNSPLHF
>TRBJ1-1|TRBV11-2
CASSSLGQLETEAFF
>TRBJ1-5|TRBV6-1
CASGDGNQPQHF
>TRBJ2-5|TRBV7-7
CASSSRPASGVETQYF
>TRBJ2-3|TRBV21-1
CASSKDGLAGGRDTQYF
>TRBJ1-5|TRBV19
CASSMTGNQPQHF
>TRBJ2-2|TRBV7-3
CASSLTRGTGELFF
>TRBJ2-5|TRBV11-2
CASSLTGGLETQYF
>TRBJ2-5|TRBV27
CASSLSFRASGSGRETQYF
>TRBJ1-2|TRBV7-2
CASSSGQGGIYGYTF
>TRBJ2-1|TRBV18
CASSPSLPNEQFF
>TRBJ2-1|TRBV12-3/TRBV12-4
CASSRGGTANEQFF
>TRBJ2-1|TRBV6-5
CASSFTTGAEQFF
>TRBJ2-5|TRBV7-2
CASSFGGPGRKTQYF
>TRBJ2-2|TRBV28
CASSLISSGRLTGELFF
>TRBJ1-5|TRBV2
CASSDLGSNQPQHF
>TRBJ2-1|TRBV9
CASSEGLAGKYNEQFF
>TRBJ2-7|TRBV27
CASSPLAGRQYF
>TRBJ2-2|TRBV30
CAWNGADWKTGELFF